The clone carrying this T cell receptor beta chain came up a few times. This record comes from a study of blood T cell repertoires in COVID-19. Study as a whole: Samples taken during acute and convalescent COVID-19 were collected in the United States, Italy and Spain. From T cells, B-cell-depleted T cells, or PBMCs came the material, which was cDNA or gDNA.

Recruitment covered roughly 22 US areas and drew participants whose ages spanned roughly 18 to 100 years. Either two negative PCRs, clearance, or symptom resolution qualified Cohort 3 donors as recovered. Trimming at V came to 8 bases and at J to 8 bases, leaving 7 bases not matched to a gene. This CDR3 has 12 amino acids. Profiled with immunoSEQ multiplex PCR; TCRdb holds only in-frame clones, not every one. The table includes 150,000 to 200,000 clones, about 84% detected once. The sequence was collected from a man aged 35 to 55 who had recovered from COVID-19. The J gene is TRBJ1-2, the V gene TRBV12-3 or TRBV12-4; 8 nucleotides line up with TRBD1. What was sequenced was PBMCs or T cells enriched from blood (not recorded which). CDR3 nucleotides: TGTGCCAGCGGCAGGGGGCGTCGGGGCTACACCTTC. Amino acids: CASGRGRRGYTF.